The 9 T cell receptor beta chains below all came from one sample that was sequenced in a study of CD8 T cells in Susac syndrome. With random hexamers, reverse transcription was performed on about 0.5 to 1 ug of RNA. TCRdb re-analysed the immunoSEQ multiplex PCR reads in MiXCR, keeping a single row per CDR3 protein. In the table there are roughly 130,000 distinct CDR3 sequences, 90% to 95% of which are singletons. Material: CD4+ T cells from PBMCs. All receptors derive from a human donor in good health.

The rearrangement uses TRBV23-1 and TRBJ2-3; D unresolved. TRBV23-1 is annotated as an ORF whose role is uncertain. V lost 2 bases to trimming and J lost 2 bases, with 5 bases between them. This CDR3 spans 13 amino acids. This chain's CDR3 is CASSQTTTDTQYF. CDR3 bases: TGCGCCAGCAGTCAAACCACCACAGATACGCAGTATTTT.

The V gene is TRBV5-1, the J gene TRBJ2-7; TRBD2 matches 9 bases. The CDR3 has 13 residues. V was clipped by 4 bases and J by 7 bases; unmatched bases: 6. The V gene's germline CDR1 is SGHRS and CDR2 YFSETQ. The chain's CDR3 is CASSPGLASEQYF. CDR3 sequence (DNA): TGCGCCAGCAGCCCCGGACTAGCGAGTGAGCAGTACTTC.

The chain is built from TRBV23-1 and TRBJ1-5; 8 nucleotides line up with TRBD1. TRBV23-1 has ORF status, its function being uncertain. The V and J ends lost 11 bases and 7 bases, in that order; junction bases with no gene match: 16. The CDR3 is 15 amino acids. The CDR3 coding sequence is TGCGCCCTCCAATGGACAGGGAAAAAATTGCAGCCCCAGCATTTT. Protein product: CALQWTGKKLQPQHF.

The chain combines TRBV28 with TRBJ2-1; 11 bases map to TRBD2. The CDR3 is 14 residues long. Germline CDR1 MDHEN, CDR2 SYDVKM. With V trimmed by 6 bases and J by 6 bases, 4 bases remained unmatched. The CDR3 nucleotides are TGTGCCAGCAGAGGGACTAGCGGTACCAATGAGCAGTTCTTC. It codes for CASRGTSGTNEQFF.

The gene calls are TRBV9 and TRBJ2-1, with D unresolved. V lost 0 bases, J lost 4 bases, and 11 bases lay in between. The CDR3 has 15 amino acids. Germline loops: CDR1 SGDLS, CDR2 YYNGEE. DNA for the CDR3: TGTGCCAGCAGCGTAGACCTGGGCCGTTACAATGAGCAGTTCTTC. Residues: CASSVDLGRYNEQFF.

The chain couples TRBV20-1 to TRBJ1-5; D gene unclear. The V end lost 0 bases, the J end lost 4 bases, and 7 bases lay between the germline ends. CDR3 length: 13 amino acids. Germline lookup yields CDR1 DFQATT and CDR2 SNEGSKA (reference sequence). CDR3 residues: CSARDQANQPQHF. The CDR3 nucleotides read TGCAGTGCTAGAGATCAAGCGAATCAGCCCCAGCATTTT.

This clonotype showed up just a few times. The rearrangement uses TRBV6-2 or TRBV6-3 and TRBJ2-5, with D possibly being TRBD2 (6 bases). Germline loops: CDR1 MNHEY, CDR2 SVGEGT. Trimming removed 3 bases at V and 13 bases at J, with 15 bases between. CDR3 length: 12 amino acids. The CDR3 region is CASSYSAKEGYF. The CDR3, as DNA: TGTGCCAGCAGTTATTCCGCGAAGGAGGGGTACTTC.

V gene TRBV24-1 combines with J gene TRBJ2-1; 10 positions agree with TRBD1. Germline V gives CDR1 KGHDR, CDR2 SFDVKD. CDR3 length: 16 residues. V trimming: 3 bases; J trimming: 4 bases; junction bases outside the gene matches: 5. CDR3 sequence reads: CATSDKTGGTYNEQFF. The CDR3 nucleotides are TGTGCCACCAGTGATAAGACAGGGGGCACGTACAATGAGCAGTTCTTC.

The genes are TRBV7-9 and TRBJ2-3; either TRBD1 or TRBD2 may supply D (5 bases each). The germline V and J ends were trimmed by 3 bases and 3 bases, with 13 bases remaining between them. Germline-derived CDR1 and CDR2 are SEHNR and FQNEAQ (reference sequence). This CDR3 spans 15 amino acids. In nucleotides, the CDR3 is TGTGCCAGCAGCTTGAGGGGAACGGGAACAGATACGCAGTATTTT. This gives the protein CASSLRGTGTDTQYF.